Sequencing of this TCR beta chain was carried out in a study of response to subunit inactivated influenza vaccine. TCRdb ran MiXCR on the RT-PCR reads and lists one entry per CDR3 protein. The table lists fewer than 700,000 distinct CDR3 sequences, around 13% of them singletons. Trimming removed 2 bases from V and 5 bases from J; junction bases left unmatched: 9. Germline values: CDR1 MNHEY, CDR2 SVGEGT. CDR3 length: 16 residues. The clonotype was recovered from a man aged 45 to 65 who received an inactivated influenza vaccine. Here the sequenced sample was PBMCs from blood, taken 45 days after vaccination. The V and J genes are TRBV6-2 or TRBV6-3 and TRBJ1-2; 9 bases fit TRBD1. CDR3 bases: TGTGCCAGCAGTTACCTCCGGACAGGGGACCATTATGGCTACACCTTC. This gives the protein CASSYLRTGDHYGYTF.